In this sample, the clone carrying this TCR beta chain turned up many times. Its matching antigen is unknown. Via MiXCR, TCRdb re-called the 5' RACE reads, giving one row per CDR3 protein. The repertoire holds some 97,000 distinct CDR3 sequences, with about 4.4% as singletons. Time point meaning: sample taken at primary tumor resection. The sample comes from a study of spatial heterogeneity in lung cancer. Whole-study results and caveats: Tumor mutation counts were tracked by expanded intratumoral alpha and beta TCR counts. Sequencing reached an estimated coverage of tumor T cells that was only roughly 7% for alpha chains and more than 12% for beta chains.

CDR1 is SGHAT and CDR2 is FQNNGV in the germline V gene. V was shortened by 6 bases and J by 2 bases, with 2 bases between the two germline ends. The CDR3 spans 11 residues. This TCR was sampled from a male donor with early-stage non-small cell lung cancer. The sequencing used lung tumor tissue, collected at surgery. The chain joins TRBV11-2 to TRBJ2-1, with D unresolved. For the CDR3, the DNA is TGTGCCAGCAGAACCTACAATGAGCAGTTCTTC. This translates into CASRTYNEQFF.